Reported below is one T cell receptor beta chain. Its antigen is not identified. The CDR3 has 15 amino acids. The germline V and J ends were trimmed by 1 base and 2 bases, with 9 bases remaining between them. Germline CDR1 is MNHNS and CDR2 is SASEGT. The sample comes from a study of T cells in localized non-small cell lung cancer. The method was immunoSEQ multiplex PCR; TCRdb's version includes in-frame clones alone and lacks a portion of them. The sample comprises a few thousand clones, 30% of which are singletons, and about 18% rests with the top ten. Nonneoplastic adjacent lung devoid of atypia was obtained no less than 2 cm from the tumor margin. Study results and limitations: Clonality of T cells reached its maximum in uninvolved adjacent lung, surpassing tumor. A median of around 60 clones ranked among the top 100 in tumor appeared in adjacent lung. Higher blood T cell density went with longer overall survival.

The material sequenced was normal lung tissue next to the tumor, taken before any cancer treatment. The chain uses TRBV6-1 and TRBJ1-3; no firm D call. This clonotype was sampled from a woman aged 40 to 75 with stage II squamous cell lung carcinoma. The chain's CDR3 is CASSEVGSTGNTIYF. The CDR3 DNA reads as TGTGCCAGCAGTGAAGTTGGTTCCACTGGAAACACCATATATTTT.